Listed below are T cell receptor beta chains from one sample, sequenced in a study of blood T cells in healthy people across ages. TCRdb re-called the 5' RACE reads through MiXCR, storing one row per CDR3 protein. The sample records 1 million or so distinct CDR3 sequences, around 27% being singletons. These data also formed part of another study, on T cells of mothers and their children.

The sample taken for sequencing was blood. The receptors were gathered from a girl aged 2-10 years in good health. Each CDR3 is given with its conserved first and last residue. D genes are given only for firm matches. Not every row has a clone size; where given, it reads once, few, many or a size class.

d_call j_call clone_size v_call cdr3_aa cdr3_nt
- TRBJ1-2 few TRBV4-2 CASSQDVGGATVDYGYTF TGTGCCAGCAGCCAAGATGTTGGGGGCGCGACGGTAGACTATGGCTACACCTTC
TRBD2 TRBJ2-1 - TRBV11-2 CASSFPVGTSGSNEQFF TGTGCCAGCAGCTTCCCGGTAGGGACTAGCGGGAGCAATGAGCAGTTCTTC
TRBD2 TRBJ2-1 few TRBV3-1 CASSRNVAGSYNEQFF TGTGCCAGCAGCCGCAATGTAGCGGGATCATACAATGAGCAGTTCTTC
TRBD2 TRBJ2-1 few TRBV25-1 CASRAPGLGEQFF TGTGCCAGCAGGGCACCGGGACTAGGTGAGCAGTTCTTC
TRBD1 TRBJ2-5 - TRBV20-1 CSAPGGRRETQYF TGCAGTGCCCCAGGGGGCCGGAGGGAGACCCAGTACTTC
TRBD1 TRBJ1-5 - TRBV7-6 CASSLRQGTYSNQPQHF TGTGCCAGCAGCCTGCGACAGGGGACATATAGCAATCAGCCCCAGCATTTT
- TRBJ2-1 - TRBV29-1 CSVEERGHEQFF TGCAGCGTTGAAGAGAGGGGCCATGAGCAGTTCTTC
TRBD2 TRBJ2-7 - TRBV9 CASSSLLAGAEQYF TGTGCCAGCAGCTCACTCCTAGCGGGAGCCGAGCAGTACTTC
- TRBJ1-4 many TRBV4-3 CASSPGTATNEKLFF TGCGCCAGCAGCCCCGGAACGGCAACTAATGAAAAACTGTTTTTT
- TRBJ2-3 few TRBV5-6 CASRRRNSDTQYF TGTGCCAGCAGACGACGGAATTCAGATACGCAGTATTTT
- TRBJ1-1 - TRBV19 CASGMDSEAFF TGTGCCAGTGGAATGGACAGCGAAGCTTTCTTT
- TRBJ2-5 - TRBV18 CASSPLSGGTQYF TGTGCCAGCTCACCATTATCGGGCGGGACCCAGTACTTC
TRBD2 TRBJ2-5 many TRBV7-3 CASSLAGGGETQYF TGTGCCAGCAGTTTAGCGGGAGGGGGAGAGACCCAGTACTTC
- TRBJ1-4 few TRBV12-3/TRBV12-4 CASSFFGTGVNNEKLFF TGTGCCAGCAGTTTTTTCGGAACGGGGGTAAATAATGAAAAACTGTTTTTT
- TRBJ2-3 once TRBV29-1 CSVRGHTDTQYF TGCAGCGTTCGAGGCCACACAGATACGCAGTATTTT
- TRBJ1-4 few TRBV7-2 CASTLVGKGQANEKLFF TGTGCCAGCACCTTAGTTGGGAAGGGTCAAGCTAATGAAAAACTGTTTTTT
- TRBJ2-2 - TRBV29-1 CSVVPGERPGELFF TGCAGCGTTGTCCCAGGGGAGAGACCCGGGGAGCTGTTTTTT
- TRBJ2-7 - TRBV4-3 CASSQHRGYEQYF TGCGCCAGCAGCCAGCACCGGGGATACGAGCAGTACTTC
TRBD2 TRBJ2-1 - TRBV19 CASSIDSGPGGVNEQFF TGTGCCAGTAGTATAGACTCGGGGCCGGGGGGGGTCAATGAGCAGTTCTTC
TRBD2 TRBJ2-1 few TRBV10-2 CASFSGVGYNEQFF TGCGCCAGCTTCAGCGGGGTTGGGTACAATGAGCAGTTCTTC
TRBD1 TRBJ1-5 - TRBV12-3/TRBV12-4 CASRQQGASNQPQHF TGTGCCAGCAGGCAACAGGGGGCCTCCAATCAGCCCCAGCATTTT
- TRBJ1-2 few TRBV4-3 CASSQEPRAYGYTF TGCGCCAGCAGCCAAGAACCCCGGGCCTATGGCTACACCTTC
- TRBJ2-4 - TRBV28 CASSLGPIQYF TGTGCCAGCAGTTTAGGCCCTATTCAGTACTTC
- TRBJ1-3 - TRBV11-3 CASSKEGLNGNTIYF TGTGCCAGCAGCAAGGAGGGGCTCAATGGAAACACCATATATTTT
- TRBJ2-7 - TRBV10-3 CAISDPSRYERYF TGTGCCATCAGTGATCCCAGTCGCTACGAGCGGTACTTC
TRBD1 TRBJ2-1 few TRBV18 CASDYGQAVGEQFF TGTGCCAGTGATTACGGACAGGCCGTCGGTGAGCAGTTCTTC
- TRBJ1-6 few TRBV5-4 CASSFSTGRNSPLHF TGTGCCAGCAGCTTTTCGACAGGAAGAAATTCACCCCTCCACTTT
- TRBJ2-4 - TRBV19 CASTEQGAGAKNIQYF TGTGCCAGTACCGAACAGGGTGCGGGTGCCAAAAACATTCAGTACTTC
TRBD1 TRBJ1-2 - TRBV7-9 CASSLVRGLGYTF TGTGCCAGCAGCTTGGTCAGGGGGCTTGGCTACACCTTC
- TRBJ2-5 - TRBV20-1 CSARSRRDTREQYF TGCAGTGCTAGATCTCGGAGGGATACGCGCGAGCAATACTTC
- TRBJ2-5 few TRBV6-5 CASSYDNWETQYF TGTGCCAGCAGTTACGACAACTGGGAGACCCAGTACTTC
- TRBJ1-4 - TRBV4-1 CASSPAGPEKLFF TGCGCCAGCAGCCCGGCGGGGCCTGAAAAACTGTTTTTT
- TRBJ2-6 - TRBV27 CASSLGGRAGANVLTF TGTGCCAGCAGTTTAGGAGGTAGGGCTGGGGCCAACGTCCTGACTTTC
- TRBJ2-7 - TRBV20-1 CSATQAGAAGYEQYF TGCAGTGCAACGCAGGCGGGCGCGGCGGGCTACGAGCAGTACTTC
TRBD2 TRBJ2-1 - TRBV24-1 CATSDWRTSRDEQFF TGTGCCACCAGTGATTGGCGGACTAGTCGCGATGAGCAGTTCTTC